These 9 T cell receptor beta chains were all obtained from the same sample, sequenced in a study of molecular identifiers for immune sequencing clone quantification. MiXCR was run by TCRdb on the PCR reads, yielding one entry per CDR3 protein. The sample contains more than 550,000 distinct CDR3 sequences, about 25% of which appear only once. What was sequenced was naive CD8+ T cells from blood, with Jurkat cell RNA spiked in. Noted subset: FACS-sorted CD8+CD4-CCR7+CD45RA+ naive T cells. Every receptor here comes from a human donor in good health. Some libraries in this study had Jurkat cell RNA spiked in.

There are a few counts of this clonotype. A much larger clone lies one base from this, so it may be a read error. The V call is TRBV7-9, the J call TRBJ2-3, with TRBD1 as a possible D gene (6 bases). Germline CDR1 reads SEHNR; CDR2 reads FQNEAQ (reference sequence). The CDR3 covers 13 residues. The germline V and J ends were trimmed by 11 bases and 2 bases, with 14 bases remaining between them. The CDR3: CAGMQGITDTQYF. The CDR3 coding sequence is TGTGCCGGCATGCAGGGGATCACAGATACGCAGTATTTT.

This clonotype came up many times. The rearrangement joins TRBV5-1 to TRBJ1-1, with 10 bases matching TRBD1. With V trimmed by 4 bases and J by 4 bases, 4 bases remained unmatched. Germline V gives CDR1 SGHRS, CDR2 YFSETQ. CDR3 length: 14 amino acids. In nucleotides, the CDR3 is TGCGCCAGCAGCGATTGGACAGGGGGCACTGAAGCTTTCTTT. This encodes CASSDWTGGTEAFF.

Concerning this clonotype: At one boundary the junction diverges from the germline segment, which might be a read error. The chain couples TRBV5-3 to TRBJ2-3, with D tentatively TRBD1 or TRBD2 (5 bases each). TRBV5-3 is labeled an ORF, and its function is uncertain. The CDR3 is 15 residues long. The CDR3 region is CASSYGKGSTDAQYF. Written as DNA, the CDR3 is TGTGCCAGCAGCTACGGGAAAGGGTCGACAGATGCGCAGTATTTT.

This clonotype was seen a handful of times. V usage is TRBV27 and J usage is TRBJ2-1; D unresolved. The CDR3 covers 15 residues. The V gene lost 5 bases and the J gene lost 0 bases, with 11 bases spanning the gap. Germline V gene lookup returns CDR1 MNHEY and CDR2 SMNVEV (reference sequence). CDR3 DNA sequence: TGTGCCAGCAGTCCCGGGTTCAGCTCCTACAATGAGCAGTTCTTC. This sequence encodes CASSPGFSSYNEQFF.

The J gene is TRBJ1-1, the V gene TRBV2; D is unclear. Germline V gives CDR1 SNHLY, CDR2 FYNNEI. V was trimmed by 6 bases and J by 10 bases, leaving 18 bases between them. There are 13 residues in the CDR3. The CDR3 coding sequence is TGTGCCAGCAGATGGGCACAGCTGGTTGGAGCTTTCTTT. Protein: CASRWAQLVGAFF.

This clonotype was counted at least ten times. The chain uses TRBV12-3 or TRBV12-4 and TRBJ2-3, with TRBD1 as a possible D gene (5 bases). The CDR3 extends over 14 amino acids. V lost 6 bases and J lost 1, with 11 bases in between. The CDR3 region has the DNA TGTGCCAGCAGCCGCCTGGGGCGCACAGATACGCAGTATTTT. This translates into CASSRLGRTDTQYF.

This clonotype was seen many times. This sequence joins TRBV27 and TRBJ2-3; 8 nucleotides agree with TRBD1. Germline loops: CDR1 MNHEY, CDR2 SMNVEV (reference sequence). This CDR3 spans 15 amino acids. The V segment lost 2 bases and the J segment 4 bases; nucleotides outside the gene matches: 5. CDR3 nucleotide sequence: TGTGCCAGCAGTTTACAATCACAGGGGGCAGATACGCAGTATTTT. Translated: CASSLQSQGADTQYF.

The chain is built from TRBV27 and TRBJ2-7; 8 bases agree with TRBD1. The CDR3 is 13 residues long. The germline CDR1 and CDR2 sequences are MNHEY and SMNVEV (reference sequence). Unmatched junction bases numbered 5, after V lost 5 bases and J lost 5 bases. As DNA, the CDR3 is TGTGCCAGCAGTGTGACAGGGGACCACGAGCAGTACTTC. Protein sequence: CASSVTGDHEQYF.

As regards this clonotype: Mismatch with germline at one junction end may stem from a read error. This chain connects TRBV19 to TRBJ2-3; weak D call: TRBD2 (7 bases). CDR3 size: 16 residues. The germline V gene encodes CDR1 LNHDA and CDR2 SQIVND (reference sequence). CDR3 protein: CASSIGARGQEDAQYF. The CDR3 nucleotides read TGTGCCAGTAGTATAGGAGCGCGGGGGCAGGAAGATGCGCAGTATTTT.